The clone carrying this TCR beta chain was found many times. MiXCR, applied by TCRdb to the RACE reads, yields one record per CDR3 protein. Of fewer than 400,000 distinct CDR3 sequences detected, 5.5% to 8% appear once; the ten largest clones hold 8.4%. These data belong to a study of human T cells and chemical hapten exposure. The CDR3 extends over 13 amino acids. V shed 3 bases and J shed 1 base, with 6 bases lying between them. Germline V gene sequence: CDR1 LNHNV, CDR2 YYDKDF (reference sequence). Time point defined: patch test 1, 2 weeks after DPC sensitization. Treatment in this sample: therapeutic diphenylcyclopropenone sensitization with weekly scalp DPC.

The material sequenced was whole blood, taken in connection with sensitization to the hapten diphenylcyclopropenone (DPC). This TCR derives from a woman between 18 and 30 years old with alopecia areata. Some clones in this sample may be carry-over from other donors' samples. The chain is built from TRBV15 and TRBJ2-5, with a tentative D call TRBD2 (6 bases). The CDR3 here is CATSRGLQETQYF. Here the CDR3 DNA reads TGTGCCACCAGCAGGGGACTCCAAGAGACCCAGTACTTC.